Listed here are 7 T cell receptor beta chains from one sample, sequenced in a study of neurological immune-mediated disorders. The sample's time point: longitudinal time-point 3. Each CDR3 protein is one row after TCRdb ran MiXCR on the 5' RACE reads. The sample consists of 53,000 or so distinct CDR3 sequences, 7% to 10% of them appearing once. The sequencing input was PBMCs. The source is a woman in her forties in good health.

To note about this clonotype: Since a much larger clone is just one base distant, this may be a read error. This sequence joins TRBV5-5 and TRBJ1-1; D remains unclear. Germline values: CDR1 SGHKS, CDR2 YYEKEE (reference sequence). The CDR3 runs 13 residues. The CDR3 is CVSSLPQEAEAFF. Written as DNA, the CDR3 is TGTGTCAGCAGCTTACCTCAGGAGGCTGAAGCTTTCTTT.

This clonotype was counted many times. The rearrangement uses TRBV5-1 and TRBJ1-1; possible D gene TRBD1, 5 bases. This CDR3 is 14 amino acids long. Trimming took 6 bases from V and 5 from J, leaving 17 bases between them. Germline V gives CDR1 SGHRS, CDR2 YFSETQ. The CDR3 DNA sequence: TGCGCCAGCAACATCGGGGCCCGGGGGACTGAAGCTTTCTTT. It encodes CASNIGARGTEAFF.

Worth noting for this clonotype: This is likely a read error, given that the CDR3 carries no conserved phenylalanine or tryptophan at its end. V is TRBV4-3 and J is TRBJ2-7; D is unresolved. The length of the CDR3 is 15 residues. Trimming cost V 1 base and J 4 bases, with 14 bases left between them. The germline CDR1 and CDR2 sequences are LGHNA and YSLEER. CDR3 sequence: CASSQAYAPRYEQYL. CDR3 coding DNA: TGCGCCAGCAGCCAAGCCTACGCCCCTCGTTACGAGCAGTACTTA.

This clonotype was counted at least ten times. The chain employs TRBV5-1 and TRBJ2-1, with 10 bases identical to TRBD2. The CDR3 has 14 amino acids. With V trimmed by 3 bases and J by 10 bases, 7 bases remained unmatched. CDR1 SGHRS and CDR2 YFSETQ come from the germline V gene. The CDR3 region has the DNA TGCGCCAGCAGCTATAGCGGGAGGATAAGCGAGCAGTTCTTC. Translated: CASSYSGRISEQFF.

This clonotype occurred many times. Written as DNA, the CDR3 is TGTGCCTGGAGTCGACCTAGGGCGATGAACACCGGGGAGCTGTTTTTT. It yields the protein CAWSRPRAMNTGELFF. The V gene is TRBV30, the J gene TRBJ2-2; D not certain. V shed 2 bases and J shed 1 base, with 14 bases lying between them. CDR1 is GTSNPN, CDR2 SVGIG, per germline (reference sequence). The CDR3 runs to 16 residues.

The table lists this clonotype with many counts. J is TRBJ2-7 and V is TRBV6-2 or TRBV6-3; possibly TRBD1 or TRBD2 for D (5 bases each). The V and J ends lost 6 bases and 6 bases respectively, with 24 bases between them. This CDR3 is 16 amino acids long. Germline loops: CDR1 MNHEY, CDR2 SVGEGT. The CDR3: CASSDYSLGHRGEQYF. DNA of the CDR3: TGTGCCAGCAGCGATTACTCCCTTGGACACCGGGGCGAGCAGTACTTC.

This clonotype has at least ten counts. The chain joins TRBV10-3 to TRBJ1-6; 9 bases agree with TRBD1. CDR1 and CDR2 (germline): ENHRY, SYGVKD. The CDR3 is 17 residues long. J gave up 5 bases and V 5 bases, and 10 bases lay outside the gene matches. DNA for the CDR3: TGTGCCATCAGTTGGGCTTACGGGACAGGGAATAATTCACCCCTCCACTTT. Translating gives CAISWAYGTGNNSPLHF.